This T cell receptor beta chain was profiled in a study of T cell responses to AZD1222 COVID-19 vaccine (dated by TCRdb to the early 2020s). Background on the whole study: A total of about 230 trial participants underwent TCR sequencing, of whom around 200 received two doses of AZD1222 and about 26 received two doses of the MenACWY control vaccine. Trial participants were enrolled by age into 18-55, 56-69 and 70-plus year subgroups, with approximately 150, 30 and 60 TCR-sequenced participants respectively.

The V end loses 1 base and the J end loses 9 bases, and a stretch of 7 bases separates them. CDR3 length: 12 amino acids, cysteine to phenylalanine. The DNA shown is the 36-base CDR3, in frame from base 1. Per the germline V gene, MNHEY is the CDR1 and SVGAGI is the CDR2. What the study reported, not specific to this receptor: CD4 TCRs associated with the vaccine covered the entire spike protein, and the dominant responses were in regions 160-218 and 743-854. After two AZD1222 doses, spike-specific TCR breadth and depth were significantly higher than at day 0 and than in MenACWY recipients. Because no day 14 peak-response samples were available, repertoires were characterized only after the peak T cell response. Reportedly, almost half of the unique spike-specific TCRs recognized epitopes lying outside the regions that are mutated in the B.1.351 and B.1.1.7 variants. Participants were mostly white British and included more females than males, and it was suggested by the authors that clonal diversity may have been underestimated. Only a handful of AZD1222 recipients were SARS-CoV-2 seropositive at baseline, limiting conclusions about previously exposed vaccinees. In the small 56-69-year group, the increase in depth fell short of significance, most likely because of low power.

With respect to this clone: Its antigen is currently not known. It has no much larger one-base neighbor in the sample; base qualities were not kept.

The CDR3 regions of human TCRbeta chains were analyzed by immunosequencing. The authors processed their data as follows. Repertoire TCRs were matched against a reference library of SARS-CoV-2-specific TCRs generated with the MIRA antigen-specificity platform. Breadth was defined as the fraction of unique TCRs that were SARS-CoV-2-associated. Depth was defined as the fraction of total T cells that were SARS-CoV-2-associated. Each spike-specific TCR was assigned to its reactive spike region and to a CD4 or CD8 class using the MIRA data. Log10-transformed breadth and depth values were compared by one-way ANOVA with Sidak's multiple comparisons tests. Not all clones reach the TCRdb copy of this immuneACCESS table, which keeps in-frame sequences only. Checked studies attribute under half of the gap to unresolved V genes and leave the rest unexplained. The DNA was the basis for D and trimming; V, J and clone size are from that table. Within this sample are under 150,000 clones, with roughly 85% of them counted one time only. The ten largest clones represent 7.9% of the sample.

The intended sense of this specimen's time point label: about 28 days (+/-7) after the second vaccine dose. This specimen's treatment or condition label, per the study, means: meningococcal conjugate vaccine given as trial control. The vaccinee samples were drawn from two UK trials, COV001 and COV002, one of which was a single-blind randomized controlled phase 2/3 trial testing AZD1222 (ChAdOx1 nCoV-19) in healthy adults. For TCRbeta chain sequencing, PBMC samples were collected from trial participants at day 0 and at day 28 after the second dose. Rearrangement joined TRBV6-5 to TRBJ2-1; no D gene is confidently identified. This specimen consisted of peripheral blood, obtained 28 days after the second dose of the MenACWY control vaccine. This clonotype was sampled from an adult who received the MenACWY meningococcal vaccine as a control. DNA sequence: TGTGCCAGCAGTTACTATTCGGGTGAGCAGTTCTTC. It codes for CASSYYSGEQFF.